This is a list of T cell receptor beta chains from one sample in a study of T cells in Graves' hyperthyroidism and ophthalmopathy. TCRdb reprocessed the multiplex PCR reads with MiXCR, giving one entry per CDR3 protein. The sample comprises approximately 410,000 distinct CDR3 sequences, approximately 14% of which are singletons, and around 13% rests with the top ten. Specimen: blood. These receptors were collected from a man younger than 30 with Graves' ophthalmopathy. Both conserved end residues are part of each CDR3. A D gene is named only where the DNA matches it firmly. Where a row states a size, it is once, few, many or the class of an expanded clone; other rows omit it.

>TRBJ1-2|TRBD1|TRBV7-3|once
TGTGCCAGCAGCCACCATTCTAAGGGACAGTTCAACTATGGCTACACCTTC
CASSHHSKGQFNYGYTF
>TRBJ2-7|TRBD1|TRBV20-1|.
TGCAGTGCCCGCCCCGGGACAGCCTACGAGCAGTACTTC
CSARPGTAYEQYF
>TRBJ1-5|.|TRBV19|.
TGTGCCAGTAGTCCCGGGACTCTGATAAATCAGCCCCAGCATTTT
CASSPGTLINQPQHF
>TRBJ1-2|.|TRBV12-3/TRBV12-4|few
TGTGCCAGCAGTTTGGGAATCGGCTACACCTTC
CASSLGIGYTF
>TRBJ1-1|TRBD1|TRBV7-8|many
TGTGCCAGCAGGGGCCAGGGGACAGGCCTTGGAGCTTTCTTT
CASRGQGTGLGAFF
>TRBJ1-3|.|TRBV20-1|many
TGCAGTGCTAGAGATGAGAACACCATATATTTT
CSARDENTIYF
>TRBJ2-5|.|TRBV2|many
TGTGCCAGCAGTGATTTCGTCGGGGAGACCCAGTACTTC
CASSDFVGETQYF
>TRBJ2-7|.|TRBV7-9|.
TGTGCCAGCAGCTTAGCTTCAGGGGTGGGCGAGCAGTACTTC
CASSLASGVGEQYF
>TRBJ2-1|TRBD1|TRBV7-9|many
TGTGCCAGCAGCCAAGTTGAGGGGGCGGAGCAGTTCTTC
CASSQVEGAEQFF
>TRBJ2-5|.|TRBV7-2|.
TGTGCCAGCAGCCCGTACAGGGTTGGGGAGACCCAGTACTTC
CASSPYRVGETQYF
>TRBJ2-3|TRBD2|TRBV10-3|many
TGTGCCATCAGTCCGACTAGCGGGGGAGATACGCAGTATTTT
CAISPTSGGDTQYF
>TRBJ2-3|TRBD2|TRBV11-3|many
TGTGCCAGCAGCAAGGGACTATCAGATACGCAGTATTTT
CASSKGLSDTQYF
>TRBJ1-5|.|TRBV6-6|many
TGTGCCAGCAGTTACGCACTTGGCAATCAGCCCCAGCATTTT
CASSYALGNQPQHF